A single sample is the source of the 5 T cell receptor beta chains below, sequenced in a study of T-cell memory formation after mild COVID-19 (dated by TCRdb to 2020 to 2022). The method was 5' RACE. Instrument on record: Illumina NovaSeq 6000. The raw public reads went through TCRdb reprocessing: fastp at Q25, MiXCR clone calling, in-frame beta chains kept. Each record represents a unique CDR3 protein, reported with the most common genes and DNA among its rows. In all, the sample holds hundreds of thousands of distinct CDR3 sequences, and roughly 18% of those were seen once. The top ten hold 20% to 25% of the sample. Sequencing was performed on PBMCs or a T cell subset sorted from them (not recorded which). All receptors derive from a man between 18 and 35 years old who had mild COVID-19 (a few samples of this study predate the infection). The sample titles of this study are shuffled in the database, so cell type and time point are left out; the donor was told from shared clones.

This chain links TRBV6-2 or TRBV6-3 with TRBJ1-1; the D is unclear. CDR1 MNHEY and CDR2 SVGEGT come from the germline V gene. CDR3 length: 12 residues. V was cut by 6 bases and J by 8 bases, with 13 bases left in between. CDR3: CASSRSGQEAFF. CDR3 in DNA: TGTGCCAGCAGCCGATCTGGGCAGGAAGCTTTCTTT.

Written as DNA, the CDR3 is TGTGCCAGCAGTCAACGGATTAATGAAAAACTGTTTTTT. This encodes CASSQRINEKLFF. The chain employs TRBV6-6 and TRBJ1-4; no firm D call. Trimming stripped 5 bases from V and 4 bases from J, with 8 bases between. Germline V gene data show CDR1 as MNHNY and CDR2 as SVGAGI (reference sequence). There are 13 residues in the CDR3.

V and J are TRBV7-8 and TRBJ1-5; D unresolved. V gave up 0 bases and J gave up 4 bases, with 7 bases separating them. The V gene's germline CDR1 is SGHVS and CDR2 FQNEAQ. The CDR3 runs 14 residues. CDR3: CASSLAVMNQPQHF. The CDR3 DNA follows: TGTGCCAGCAGCTTAGCGGTTATGAATCAGCCCCAGCATTTT.

This chain connects TRBV7-6 to TRBJ2-7, with a tentative D call TRBD1 (5 bases). CDR3 length: 15 amino acids. V was clipped by 3 bases and J by 3 bases, with 15 bases between them. Germline loops: CDR1 SGHVS, CDR2 FNYEAQ. The CDR3 bases are TGTGCCAGCAGCTTGGGGCCCGAGCAGGGCTACGAGCAGTACGTC. Protein product: CASSLGPEQGYEQYV.

This clonotype showed up many times. At one end, the junction sequence differs from germline, possibly due to a read error. The V gene is TRBV7-2, the J gene TRBJ1-2; perhaps TRBD1 as D (5 bases). The CDR3 is 14 amino acids. Germline V gene lookup returns CDR1 SGHTA and CDR2 FQGNSA. The DNA for the CDR3 is TGTGCCAGCAGCGTAGCGACAGCAACCTATGGCTACACCTTC. Protein: CASSVATATYGYTF.